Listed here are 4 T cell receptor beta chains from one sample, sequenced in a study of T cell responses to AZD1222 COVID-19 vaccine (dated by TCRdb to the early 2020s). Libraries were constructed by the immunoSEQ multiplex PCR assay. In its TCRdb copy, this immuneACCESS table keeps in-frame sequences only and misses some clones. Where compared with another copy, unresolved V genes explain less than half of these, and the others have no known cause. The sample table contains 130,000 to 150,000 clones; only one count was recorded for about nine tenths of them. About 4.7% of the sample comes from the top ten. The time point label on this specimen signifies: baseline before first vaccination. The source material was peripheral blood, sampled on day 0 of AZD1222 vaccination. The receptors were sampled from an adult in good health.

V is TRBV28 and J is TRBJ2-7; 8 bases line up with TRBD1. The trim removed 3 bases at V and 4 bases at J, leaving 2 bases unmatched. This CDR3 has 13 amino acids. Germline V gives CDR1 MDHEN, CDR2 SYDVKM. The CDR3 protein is CASSFQGAYEQYF. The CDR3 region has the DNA TGTGCCAGCAGTTTTCAGGGGGCGTACGAGCAGTACTTC. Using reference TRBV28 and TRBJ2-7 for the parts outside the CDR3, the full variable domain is DVKVTQSSRYLVKRTGEKVFLECVQDMDHENMFWYRQDPGLGLRLIYFSYDVKMKEKGDIPEGYSVSREKKERFSLILESASTNQTSMYLCASSFQGAYEQYFGPGTRLTVT.

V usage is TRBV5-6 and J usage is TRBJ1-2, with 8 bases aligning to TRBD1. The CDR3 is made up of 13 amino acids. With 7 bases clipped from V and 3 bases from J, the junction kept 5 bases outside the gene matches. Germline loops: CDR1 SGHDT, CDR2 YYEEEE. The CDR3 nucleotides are TGTGCCAGCCTACAGGGGGTTGACTATGGCTACACCTTC. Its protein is CASLQGVDYGYTF.

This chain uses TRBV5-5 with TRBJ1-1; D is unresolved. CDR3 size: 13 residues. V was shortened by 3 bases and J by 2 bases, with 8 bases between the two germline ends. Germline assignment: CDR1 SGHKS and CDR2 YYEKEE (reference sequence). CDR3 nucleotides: TGTGCCAGCAGCTCGCAAACAAACACTGAAGCTTTCTTT. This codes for CASSSQTNTEAFF.

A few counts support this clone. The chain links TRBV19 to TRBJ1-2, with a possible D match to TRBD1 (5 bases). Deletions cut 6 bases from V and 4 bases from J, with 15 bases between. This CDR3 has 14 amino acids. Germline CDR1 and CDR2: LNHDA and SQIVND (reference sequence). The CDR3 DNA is TGTGCCAGTAGCAAGGGACTGGGGATCTATGGCTACACCTTC. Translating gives CASSKGLGIYGYTF.